This TCR beta chain originates from a study of CD8+CD57+ T cells in acquired aplastic anemia. Overall study findings and caveats: Between patients and controls, CD8+ Simpson's diversity did not vary significantly.

The sequenced patients had an expansion of CD8+CD57+ cells seen by flow cytometry. By the time of blood sampling, patients had still received no therapy. Template material for TCR beta VDJ and CDR3 profiling consisted of genomic DNA. TCRdb reprocessed the reads via MiXCR and lists one record per CDR3 protein. There are fewer than 250,000 distinct CDR3 sequences in the sample; around half occur only once, and 7% to 10% lies in the top ten. About this clonotype: What it binds is not known. A much bigger clone sits one base away, suggesting this may be a read error.

The length of the CDR3 is 14 residues. Trimming removed 6 bases from V and 2 bases from J, with 14 bases in between. This receptor was obtained from a human donor with aplastic anemia. This chain connects TRBV12-3 or TRBV12-4 to TRBJ2-7; D might be TRBD1 (5 bases). Sequenced material: sorted CD4+, CD8+, or CD8+CD57+ T cells (not recorded which) from PBMCs. Here the CDR3 DNA reads TGTGCCAGCAGAGAAGACAGACTCCCCTACGAGCAGTACTTC. Translation gives CASREDRLPYEQYF.